This paragraph covers one TCR beta chain sequence. Its antigen is not known. These data are taken from a study of vaccination effects on CD4 cells after COVID-19. About the study: Relative to the second dose, post-vaccine samples were obtained a median of 72 days later. Study-wide findings and caveats: Researchers report that only 1 of 255 vaccine-induced clones in healthy vaccinees cross-reacted with common cold coronaviruses. Marked contraction was observed in infection-induced and vaccine-induced clones late after vaccination.

When around nine days of culture had elapsed, CD4+ T cells were isolated. Either the BNT162b2 or mRNA-1273 vaccine was given to participants in two doses. The repertoire was sequenced with immunoSEQ multiplex PCR; TCRdb's copy has only in-frame clones and lacks some. Of approximately 61,000 clones detected, nearly 80% appear once; the ten largest clones hold approximately 4.5%. Trimming pared 6 bases from V and 7 bases from J, leaving 15 bases between. CDR3 length: 13 amino acids. The chain couples TRBV12-3 or TRBV12-4 to TRBJ1-1; maybe TRBD1 (5 bases). This TCR came from a human donor who received a COVID-19 vaccine. The sequenced sample was CD4+ T cells from PBMCs cultured without peptide, obtained after COVID-19 vaccination. The CDR3 coding sequence is TGTGCCAGCAGGTTTGACAGTGGTGGTGAAGCTTTCTTT. Protein: CASRFDSGGEAFF.